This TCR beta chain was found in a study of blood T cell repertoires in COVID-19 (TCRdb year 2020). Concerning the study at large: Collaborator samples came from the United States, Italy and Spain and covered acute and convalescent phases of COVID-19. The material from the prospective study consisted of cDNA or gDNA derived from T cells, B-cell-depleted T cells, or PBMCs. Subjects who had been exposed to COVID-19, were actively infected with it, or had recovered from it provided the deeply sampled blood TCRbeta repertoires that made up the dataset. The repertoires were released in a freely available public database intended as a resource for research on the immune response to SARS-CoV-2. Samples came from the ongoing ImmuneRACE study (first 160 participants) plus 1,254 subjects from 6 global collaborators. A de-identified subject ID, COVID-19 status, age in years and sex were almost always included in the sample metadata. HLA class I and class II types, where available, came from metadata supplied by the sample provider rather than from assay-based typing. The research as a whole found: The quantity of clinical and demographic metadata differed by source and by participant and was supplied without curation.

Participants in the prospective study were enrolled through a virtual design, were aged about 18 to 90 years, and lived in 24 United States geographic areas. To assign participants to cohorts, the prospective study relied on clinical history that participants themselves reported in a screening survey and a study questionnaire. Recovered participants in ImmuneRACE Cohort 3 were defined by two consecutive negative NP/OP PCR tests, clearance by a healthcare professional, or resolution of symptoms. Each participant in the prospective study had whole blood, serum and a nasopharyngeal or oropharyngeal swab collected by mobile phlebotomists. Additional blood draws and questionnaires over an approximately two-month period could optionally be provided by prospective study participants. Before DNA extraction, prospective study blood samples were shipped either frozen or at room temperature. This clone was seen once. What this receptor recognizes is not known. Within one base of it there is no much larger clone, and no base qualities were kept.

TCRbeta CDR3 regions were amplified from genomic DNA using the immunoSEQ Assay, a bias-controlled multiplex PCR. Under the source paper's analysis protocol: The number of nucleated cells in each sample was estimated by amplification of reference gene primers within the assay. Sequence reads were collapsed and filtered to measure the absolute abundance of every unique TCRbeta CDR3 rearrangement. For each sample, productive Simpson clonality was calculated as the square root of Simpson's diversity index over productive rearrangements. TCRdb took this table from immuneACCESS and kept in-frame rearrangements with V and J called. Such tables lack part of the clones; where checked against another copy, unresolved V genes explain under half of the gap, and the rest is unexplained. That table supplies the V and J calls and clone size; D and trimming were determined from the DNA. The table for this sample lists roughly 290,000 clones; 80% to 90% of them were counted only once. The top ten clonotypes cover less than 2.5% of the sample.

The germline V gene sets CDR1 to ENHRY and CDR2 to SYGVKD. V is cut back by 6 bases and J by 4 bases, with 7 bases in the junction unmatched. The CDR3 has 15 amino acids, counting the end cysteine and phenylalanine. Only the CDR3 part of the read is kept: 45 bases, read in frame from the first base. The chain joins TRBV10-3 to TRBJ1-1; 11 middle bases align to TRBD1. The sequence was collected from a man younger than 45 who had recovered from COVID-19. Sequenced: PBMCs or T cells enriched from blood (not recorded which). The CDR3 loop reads CAISGGTGGITEAFF. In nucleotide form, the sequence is TGTGCCATCAGCGGGGGGACAGGGGGAATCACTGAAGCTTTCTTT.